The clone carrying this TCR beta chain showed up just once. Using immunoSEQ multiplex PCR, the repertoire was profiled, and TCRdb retains in-frame clones only, with some absent. Seen here are roughly 62,000 clones, 75% to 90% observed once, and the top ten hold about 9.5%. The germline V gene has CDR1 SGHAT and CDR2 FQNNGV. CDR3 length equals 15 residues. V lost 2 bases to trimming and J lost 6 bases, with 13 bases between them. The sample is drawn from a study of blood T cell repertoires in COVID-19. The gene calls are TRBV11-2 and TRBJ2-2, with D perhaps matching TRBD2 (6 bases). Input material: peripheral blood. This TCR derives from a human donor with acute or convalescent COVID-19. The donor label of this sample is uncertain. CDR3 nucleotide sequence: TGTGCCAGCAGCTTAATGTGGAGGGGCCCCGGGGAGCTGTTTTTT. Its protein is CASSLMWRGPGELFF. Based on the CDR3 plus reference TRBV11-2 and TRBJ2-2, the full variable domain is EAGVAQSPRYKIIEKRQSVAFWCNPISGHATLYWYQQILGQGPKLLIQFQNNGVVDDSQLPKDRFSAERLKGVDSTLKIQPAKLEDSAVYLCASSLMWRGPGELFFGEGSRLTVL.